These T cell receptor beta chains were read from a single sample in a study of T-cell reconstitution after alpha-beta-depleted transplantation in children. One entry per CDR3 protein results from TCRdb running MiXCR on the PCR reads. This sample has a few hundred thousand distinct CDR3 sequences; 9% to 10% occur once, and the top ten carry about 4.9%. The source material was PBMCs from the stem cell graft donor, sampled from the stem cell graft. These receptors were collected from a human donor who donated a stem cell graft to a child with SCID. Both conserved end residues are part of each CDR3. The D gene is left open where the match is weak. Clone size appears in some rows only: once, few, many, or a class for an expanded clone.

many TRBD1 TRBJ2-7 TRBV5-6 TGTGCCAGCAAACCCCAAGGGGGCGCAGATATTCCCTACGAGCAGTACTTC CASKPQGGADIPYEQYF
many - TRBJ1-1 TRBV5-1 TGCGCCAGCAGCTTTGGCAGCATGAACACTGAAGCTTTCTTT CASSFGSMNTEAFF
many TRBD1 TRBJ1-1 TRBV12-3/TRBV12-4 TGTGCCAGCAGTTCTCATAGAGCCGGGACAGGGGGCATAGAAGCTTTCTTT CASSSHRAGTGGIEAFF
many - TRBJ2-2 TRBV11-3 TGTGCCAGCAGCTTGGGACCCTGGAACACCGGGGAGCTGTTTTTT CASSLGPWNTGELFF
many - TRBJ2-3 TRBV15 TGTGCCACCAGCAGAGAGCACCTCGGACAGTGGGGAGATACGCAGTATTTT CATSREHLGQWGDTQYF
few - TRBJ1-1 TRBV7-9 TGTGCCAGCAGCTTAGTTGGTAATTTGAACACTGAAGCTTTCTTT CASSLVGNLNTEAFF
few - TRBJ1-2 TRBV19 TGTGCCAGTATCCCCAAGGGGGGGGACTATGGCTACACCTTC CASIPKGGDYGYTF
many - TRBJ1-1 TRBV7-8 TGTGCCAGCAGCTTACCATCCCGGACTTCCTCTGAAGCTTTCTTT CASSLPSRTSSEAFF
many - TRBJ2-1 TRBV2 TGTGCCAGCCGGGCGTACAATGAGCAGTTCTTC CASRAYNEQFF
many TRBD2 TRBJ2-3 TRBV6-2/TRBV6-3 TGTGCCAGCAGCCGCAAGCGGGGGAGCACAGATACGCAGTATTTT CASSRKRGSTDTQYF
many - TRBJ2-7 TRBV12-3/TRBV12-4 TGTGCCAGCACCCCCCGACAGTCGGGGCACGAGCAGTACTTC CASTPRQSGHEQYF
many - TRBJ2-7 TRBV7-6 TGTGCCAGCAGCCCGGAGTCTGGGTATTTCCCCTACGAGCAGTACTTC CASSPESGYFPYEQYF
- - TRBJ1-1 TRBV12-3/TRBV12-4 TGTGCCAGCAGCCCGGCACGGGAGACTGAAGCTTTCTTT CASSPARETEAFF
many TRBD2 TRBJ2-5 TRBV7-8 TGTGCCAGCAGCCCGGGACTAGCGGGAGTCCAAGAGACCCAGTACTTC CASSPGLAGVQETQYF
few TRBD1 TRBJ1-1 TRBV19 TGTGCCAGTAGCTCTCAAGGGACAGGTCGAACTGAAGCTTTCTTT CASSSQGTGRTEAFF
few - TRBJ2-2 TRBV27 TGTGCCAGCAGTTTATCCATGGACACCGGGGAGCTGTTTTTT CASSLSMDTGELFF
- - TRBJ1-6 TRBV2 TGTGCCAGCAGTGAAGCGGTGGACCTTTCACCCCTCCACTTT CASSEAVDLSPLHF
many - TRBJ1-2 TRBV6-1 TGTGCCAGCAGCCCGGGGGCTGTTTTATATGGCTACACCTTC CASSPGAVLYGYTF
many - TRBJ2-3 TRBV2 TGTGCCAGCCACTTTTCCCCTAGCACAGATACGCAGTATTTT CASHFSPSTDTQYF
- - TRBJ2-5 TRBV20-1 TGCAGTGCTAGAGGATCGGTCCAAGAGACCCAGTACTTC CSARGSVQETQYF
many - TRBJ1-5 TRBV12-3/TRBV12-4 TGTGCCAGCAGTTCCCAAGGGCCTCTCGCGGGTCAGCCCCAGCATTTT CASSSQGPLAGQPQHF
many - TRBJ1-5 TRBV20-1 TGCAGTGCTCATCCGGGACCGTGGCAGCCCCAGCATTTT CSAHPGPWQPQHF
many - TRBJ2-3 TRBV6-1 TGTGCCAGCAGTCGAATAGGGAGCACAGATACGCAGTATTTT CASSRIGSTDTQYF
many - TRBJ1-4 TRBV20-1 TGCAGTGCTACGCAGGGTGGCGATGAAAAACTGTTTTTT CSATQGGDEKLFF
many - TRBJ1-3 TRBV5-1 TGCGCCAGCAGCTTGACGACCGGAGGAAACACCATATATTTT CASSLTTGGNTIYF
many - TRBJ2-7 TRBV28 TGTGCCAGCAGAGACGGGGTAGTCTACGAGCAGTACTTC CASRDGVVYEQYF
many - TRBJ2-7 TRBV3-1 TGTGCCAGCAGCCAACCAGGGCAGACCTACGAGCAGTACTTC CASSQPGQTYEQYF
many - TRBJ1-5 TRBV27 TGTGCCAGCGCTCGACAAAACAGGGTTCAGCCCCAGCATTTT CASARQNRVQPQHF
few - TRBJ1-1 TRBV20-1 TGCAGTGCCACATTCCCCGGGAGGAACACTGAAGCTTTCTTT CSATFPGRNTEAFF
- TRBD1 TRBJ2-6 TRBV4-1 TGCGCCAGCAGCCAAGATCCCGGGACAGGGACCGTCTCTGGGGCCAACGTCCTGACTTTC CASSQDPGTGTVSGANVLTF
many TRBD1 TRBJ1-1 TRBV20-1 TGCAGTGCTAGAGTGGGGGTGGGGACAGGGGGCATTTTTCACACTGAAGCTTTCTTT CSARVGVGTGGIFHTEAFF
- TRBD1 TRBJ1-2 TRBV28 TGTGCCAGCAGTTTGGCAGGGGGACCCGTTTATGGCTACACCTTC CASSLAGGPVYGYTF
many - TRBJ1-1 TRBV5-6 TGTGCCAGCAGCCGCGCTACAGGGAACATGAACACTGAAGCTTTCTTT CASSRATGNMNTEAFF
- TRBD1 TRBJ2-7 TRBV6-5 TGTGCCAGCAGTTACACGTCCGGGACAGGGGCCTACGAGCAGTACTTC CASSYTSGTGAYEQYF
many - TRBJ2-2 TRBV11-2 TGTGCCAGCAGCGACAGGTTCTCCATCCCGAACACCGGGGAGCTGTTTTTT CASSDRFSIPNTGELFF
many - TRBJ2-7 TRBV27 TGTGCCAGCAGTCCCCCGCTTGTCCAGGTCTCCGAGCAGTACTTC CASSPPLVQVSEQYF
many TRBD2 TRBJ2-3 TRBV7-2 TGTGCCAGCAGCTTAGGGGGTCGCGGGGGGGCGGCAGATACGCAGTATTTT CASSLGGRGGAADTQYF
many TRBD2 TRBJ2-3 TRBV5-1 TGCGCCAGCAGCTTGGGACTAGCGGGGGCCCCAGATACGCAGTATTTT CASSLGLAGAPDTQYF
many - TRBJ1-4 TRBV25-1 TGTGCCAGCTCGGGGCGCTATGAAAAACTGTTTTTT CASSGRYEKLFF